The clone carrying this TCR beta chain was observed a few times. Its antigen is unknown. Trimming pared 2 bases from V and 13 bases from J, leaving 12 bases between. The length of the CDR3 is 12 residues. CDR1 is SGHTA and CDR2 is FQGNSA in the germline V gene. Using a J-beta primer mix together with a sample-barcoded 5' primer, a second PCR was run for about 6 to 12 cycles. Each CDR3 protein is one row after TCRdb ran MiXCR on the 5' RACE reads. The top ten hold 23% of the sample, which has around 1,900,000 distinct CDR3 sequences, 39% seen once. The sample originates from a study of blood T cells in healthy people across ages. Looking at the study overall: Roughly one uniquely barcoded beta molecule per two T cells was captured.

Study results and limitations: Roughly linear declines in TCR beta diversity per million T cells occurred with age.

Researchers collected ten milliliters of peripheral blood from every single donor. The sample consisted of blood. The origin of this receptor is a human donor in good health. The V call is TRBV7-2, the J call TRBJ2-1; the D is unclear. Written as DNA, the CDR3 is TGTGCCAGCAGCTTAAACCTTGAGACCCAGTTCTTC. Translation: CASSLNLETQFF.